Listed here are 8 T cell receptor beta chains from one sample, sequenced in a study of T-cell reconstitution after alpha-beta-depleted transplantation in children. Unique molecular identifiers were used to barcode this TCRbeta library. One entry per CDR3 protein, called by TCRdb with MiXCR from the PCR reads. Here the sample spans some 640,000 distinct CDR3 sequences, roughly 17% being singletons. Specimen: PBMCs from the stem cell graft donor, collected from the stem cell graft. The receptors originated from a human donor who donated a stem cell graft to a child with acute myeloid leukemia.

V gene TRBV29-1 combines with J gene TRBJ2-1; D is tentatively TRBD1 or TRBD2 (6 bases each). This CDR3 is built from 13 residues. Per germline, CDR1 SQVTM and CDR2 ANQGSEA. Trimming stripped 1 base from V and 15 bases from J, with 19 bases between. CDR3 in DNA: TGCAGCGTTGAAGGGTTGACGGGGGCTTACAGGTTCTTC. It encodes CSVEGLTGAYRFF.

This clonotype was seen many times. The genes are TRBV5-6 and TRBJ1-6; 8 bases match TRBD1. This CDR3 is 16 amino acids long. Germline loops: CDR1 SGHDT, CDR2 YYEEEE. After removal of 4 bases from V and 10 bases from J, the junction contained 13 bases not matched to a gene. The CDR3 protein is CASSVGQGGAQSPLHF. As DNA, the CDR3 is TGTGCCAGCAGCGTCGGACAGGGTGGAGCGCAGTCACCCCTCCACTTT.

This clonotype came up many times. This chain links TRBV6-5 with TRBJ2-2, with D unresolved. Trimming pared 0 bases from V and 7 bases from J, leaving 12 bases between. The germline V gene has CDR1 MNHEY and CDR2 SVGAGI. The CDR3 is made up of 15 amino acids. The CDR3 bases are TGTGCCAGCAGTTACTCGCGCAGGTCCGACGGGGAGCTGTTTTTT. Encoded protein: CASSYSRRSDGELFF.

This clonotype was picked up many times. The rearrangement joins TRBV5-1 to TRBJ2-1; possibly TRBD1 for D (5 bases). Trimming pared 7 bases from V and 7 bases from J, leaving 24 bases between. CDR3 length equals 16 residues. CDR1 is SGHRS and CDR2 is YFSETQ in the germline V gene. Here the CDR3 reads CASGKGFMDVGNEQFF. The CDR3 DNA reads TGCGCCAGCGGAAAGGGGTTCATGGATGTCGGGAATGAGCAGTTCTTC.

This clonotype was detected many times. The chain employs TRBV24-1 and TRBJ1-1; 11 bases are shared with TRBD1. The V gene's germline CDR1 is KGHDR and CDR2 SFDVKD. V dropped 3 bases and J dropped 4; count of bases not matched to a gene: 3. This CDR3 comprises 15 residues. CDR3: CATSDAGTGGTEAFF. The CDR3, as DNA: TGTGCCACCAGTGATGCCGGGACAGGGGGCACTGAAGCTTTCTTT.

Ten or more counts support this clonotype. The chain joins TRBV29-1 to TRBJ2-2, with 7 bases lining up with TRBD1. The CDR3 extends over 15 amino acids. J was trimmed by 7 bases and V by 8 bases; bases with no gene match: 16. Looked up from germline, CDR1 is SQVTM and CDR2 is ANQGSEA. CDR3 in amino acids: CSSAGGSLRVGELFF. Written as DNA, the CDR3 is TGCAGCTCTGCAGGGGGTTCATTGAGAGTCGGGGAGCTGTTTTTT.

Remarks on this clonotype: This may come from a read error, since a much larger clone is one base off. This chain uses TRBV20-1 with TRBJ1-1, with a tentative D call TRBD1 (5 bases). The CDR3 length is 14 residues. Trimming took 6 bases from V and 2 from J, leaving 16 bases between them. Germline V gene sequence: CDR1 DFQATT, CDR2 SNEGSKA (reference sequence). This CDR3 reads CSAPGRTTNTEAFF. DNA for the CDR3: TGCAGTGCCCCCGGTAGGACAACTAACACTGAAGCTTTCTTT.

This clonotype has a handful of counts. V and J are TRBV7-9 and TRBJ1-1; D not resolved. CDR3 length equals 14 residues. Germline V gene lookup returns CDR1 SEHNR and CDR2 FQNEAQ (reference sequence). With 6 bases removed from V and 14 bases from J, the gap between germline ends came to 25 bases. The CDR3 spells CASSPPLGSPILFF. The CDR3 DNA sequence: TGTGCCAGCAGTCCTCCCCTCGGCAGTCCGATTCTCTTCTTT.